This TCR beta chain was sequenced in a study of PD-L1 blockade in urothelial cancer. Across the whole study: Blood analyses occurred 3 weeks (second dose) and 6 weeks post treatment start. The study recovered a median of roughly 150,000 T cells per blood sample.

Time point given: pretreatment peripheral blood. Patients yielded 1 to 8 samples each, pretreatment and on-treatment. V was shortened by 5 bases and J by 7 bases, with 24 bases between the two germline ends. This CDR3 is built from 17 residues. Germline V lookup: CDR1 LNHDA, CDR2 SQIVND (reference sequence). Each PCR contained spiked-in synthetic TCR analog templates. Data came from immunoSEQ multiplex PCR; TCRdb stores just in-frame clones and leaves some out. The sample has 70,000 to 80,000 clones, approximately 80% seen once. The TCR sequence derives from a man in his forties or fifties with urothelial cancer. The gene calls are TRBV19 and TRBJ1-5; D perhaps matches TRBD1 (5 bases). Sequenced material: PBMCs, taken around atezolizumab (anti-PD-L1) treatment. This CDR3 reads CASSRPLGARGGQPQHF. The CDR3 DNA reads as TGTGCCAGTAGTCGTCCTCTCGGGGCGCGCGGAGGGCAGCCCCAGCATTTT.